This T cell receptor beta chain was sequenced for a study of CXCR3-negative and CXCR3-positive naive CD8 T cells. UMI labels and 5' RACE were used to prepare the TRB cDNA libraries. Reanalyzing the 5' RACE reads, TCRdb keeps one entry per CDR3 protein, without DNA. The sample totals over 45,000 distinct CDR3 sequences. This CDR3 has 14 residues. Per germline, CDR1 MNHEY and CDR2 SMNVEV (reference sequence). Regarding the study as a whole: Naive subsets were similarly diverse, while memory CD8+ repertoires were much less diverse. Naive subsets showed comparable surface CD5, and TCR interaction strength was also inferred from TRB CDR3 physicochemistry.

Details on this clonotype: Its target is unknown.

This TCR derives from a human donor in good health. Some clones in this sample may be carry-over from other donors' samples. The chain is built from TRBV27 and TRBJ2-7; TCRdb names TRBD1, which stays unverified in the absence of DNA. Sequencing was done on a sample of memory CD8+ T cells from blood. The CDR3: CASSLKGGIYEQYF.